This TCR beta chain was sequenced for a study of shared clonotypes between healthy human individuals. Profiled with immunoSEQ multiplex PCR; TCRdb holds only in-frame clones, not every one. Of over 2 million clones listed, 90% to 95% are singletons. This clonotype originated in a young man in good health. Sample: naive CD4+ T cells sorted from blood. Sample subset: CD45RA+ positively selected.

CDR3 DNA sequence: TGTGCCAGTGCCGAGTTCGCGGGAGCTCGAGAGCAGTACTTC. Protein product: CASAEFAGAREQYF. The chain combines TRBV19 with TRBJ2-7, with 7 bases matching TRBD2. There are 14 residues in the CDR3. With 8 bases clipped from V and 7 bases from J, the junction kept 14 bases outside the gene matches. Per germline, CDR1 LNHDA and CDR2 SQIVND (reference sequence).